This T cell receptor (beta chain) was found in a study of cytomegalovirus exposure and HLA in healthy donors. Germline CDR1 is SGDLS and CDR2 is YYNGEE. The CDR3 loop spans 19 amino acids. V lost 0 bases, J lost 2 bases, and 13 bases stayed unmatched. PCR employed 60 Vbeta and 13 Jbeta primers. Only in-frame clones appear in the TCRdb table, and some are missing; sequencing was by immunoSEQ multiplex PCR. The repertoire includes some 220,000 clones, around 89% of them detected once, and 0.95% to 1.1% sits in the top ten. This TCR came from a woman under 30 in good health and CMV-seronegative. The sample taken for sequencing was PBMCs. This sequence joins TRBV9 and TRBJ2-1, with 8 bases fitting TRBD2. CDR3 loop: CASSVGAAPGAGAYNEQFF. The DNA for the CDR3 is TGTGCCAGCAGCGTAGGGGCTGCACCTGGAGCGGGGGCCTACAATGAGCAGTTCTTC.